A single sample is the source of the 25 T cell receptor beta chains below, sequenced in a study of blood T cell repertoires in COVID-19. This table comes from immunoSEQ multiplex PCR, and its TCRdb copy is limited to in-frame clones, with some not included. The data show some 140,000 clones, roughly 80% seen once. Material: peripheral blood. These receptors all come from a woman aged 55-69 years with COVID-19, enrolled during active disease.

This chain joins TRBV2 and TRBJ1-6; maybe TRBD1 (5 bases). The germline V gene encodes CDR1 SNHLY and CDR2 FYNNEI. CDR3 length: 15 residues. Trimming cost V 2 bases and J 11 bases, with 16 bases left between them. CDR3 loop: CASSERGGPGAPLHF. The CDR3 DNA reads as TGTGCCAGCAGTGAAAGGGGCGGCCCGGGGGCACCCCTCCACTTT.

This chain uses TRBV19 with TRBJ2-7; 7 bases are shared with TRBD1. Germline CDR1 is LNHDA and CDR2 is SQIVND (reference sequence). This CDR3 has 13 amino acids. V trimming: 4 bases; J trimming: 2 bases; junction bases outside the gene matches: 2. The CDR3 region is CASSRDSTYEQYF. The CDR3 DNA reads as TGTGCCAGTAGTAGGGACAGCACCTACGAGCAGTACTTC.

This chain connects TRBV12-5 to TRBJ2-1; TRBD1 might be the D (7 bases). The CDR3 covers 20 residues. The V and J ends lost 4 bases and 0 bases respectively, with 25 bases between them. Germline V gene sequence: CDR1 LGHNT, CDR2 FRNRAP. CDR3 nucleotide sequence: TGTGCTAGTGGTTCCCTCCTGGGACAGCCGGCCGGGAGCTCCTACAATGAGCAGTTCTTC. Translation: CASGSLLGQPAGSSYNEQFF.

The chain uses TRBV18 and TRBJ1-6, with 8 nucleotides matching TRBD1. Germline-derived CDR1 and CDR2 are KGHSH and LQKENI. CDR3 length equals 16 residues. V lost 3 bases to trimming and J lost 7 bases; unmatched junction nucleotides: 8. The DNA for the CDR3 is TGTGCCAGCTCACCCGCTCCGGGACAGGCAAATTCACCCCTCCACTTT. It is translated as CASSPAPGQANSPLHF.

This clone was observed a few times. In nucleotides, the CDR3 is TGTGCCAGCTCACCGGCCTTGCAGAGGGACACCATATATTTT. Amino acid sequence: CASSPALQRDTIYF. The chain carries TRBV18 and TRBJ1-3; no definite D call. Deletions cut 3 bases from V and 8 bases from J, with 14 bases between. This CDR3 comprises 14 residues. Germline CDR1 is KGHSH and CDR2 is LQKENI.

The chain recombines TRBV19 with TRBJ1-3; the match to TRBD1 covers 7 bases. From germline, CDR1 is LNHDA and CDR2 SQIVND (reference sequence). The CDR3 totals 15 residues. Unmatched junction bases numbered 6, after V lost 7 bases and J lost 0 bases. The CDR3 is CASIDRARSGNTIYF. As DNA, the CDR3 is TGTGCCAGTATCGACAGGGCTCGCTCTGGAAACACCATATATTTT.

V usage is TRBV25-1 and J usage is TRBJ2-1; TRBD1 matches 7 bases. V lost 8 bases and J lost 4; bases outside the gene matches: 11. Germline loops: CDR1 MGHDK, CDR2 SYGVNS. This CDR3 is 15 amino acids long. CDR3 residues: CASGGGQELYNEQFF. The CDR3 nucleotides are TGTGCCAGCGGGGGTGGACAGGAACTATACAATGAGCAGTTCTTC.

This CDR3 reads CASSLEAATNEKLFF. The CDR3 DNA reads as TGTGCCAGCAGCCTGGAGGCCGCGACTAATGAAAAACTGTTTTTT. The chain carries TRBV7-9 and TRBJ1-4; D is ambiguous. CDR3 length: 15 residues. Per germline, CDR1 SEHNR and CDR2 FQNEAQ (reference sequence). Trimming stripped 5 bases from V and 2 bases from J, with 12 bases between.

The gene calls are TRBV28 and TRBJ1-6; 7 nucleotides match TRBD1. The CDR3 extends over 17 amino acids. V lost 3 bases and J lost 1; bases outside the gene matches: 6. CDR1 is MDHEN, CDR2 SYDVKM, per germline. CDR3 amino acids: CASSLVARGSYNSPLHF. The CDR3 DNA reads TGTGCCAGCAGTTTGGTAGCCAGGGGGTCCTATAATTCACCCCTCCACTTT.

In DNA, the CDR3 is TGCGCCAGCAGCTTGGTAGAACTGTCCGAGCAGTTCTTC. Translation gives CASSLVELSEQFF. The V gene is TRBV5-1, the J gene TRBJ2-1; D is unclear. CDR1 SGHRS and CDR2 YFSETQ come from the germline V gene. The CDR3 is 13 amino acids. The germline V and J ends were trimmed by 0 bases and 10 bases, with 11 bases remaining between them.

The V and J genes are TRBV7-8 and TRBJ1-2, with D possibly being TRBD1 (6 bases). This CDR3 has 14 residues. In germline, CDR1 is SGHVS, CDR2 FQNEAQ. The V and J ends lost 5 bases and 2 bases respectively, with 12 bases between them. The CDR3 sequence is CASSHRTENYGYTF. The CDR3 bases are TGTGCCAGCAGCCACAGGACAGAAAACTATGGCTACACCTTC.

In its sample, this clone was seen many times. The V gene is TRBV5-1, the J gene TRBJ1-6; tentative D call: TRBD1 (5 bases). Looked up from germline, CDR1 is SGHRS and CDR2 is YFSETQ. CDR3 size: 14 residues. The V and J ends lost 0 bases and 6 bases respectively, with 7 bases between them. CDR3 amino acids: CASSLDRINSPLHF. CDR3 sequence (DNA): TGCGCCAGCAGCTTGGACAGGATTAATTCACCCCTCCACTTT.

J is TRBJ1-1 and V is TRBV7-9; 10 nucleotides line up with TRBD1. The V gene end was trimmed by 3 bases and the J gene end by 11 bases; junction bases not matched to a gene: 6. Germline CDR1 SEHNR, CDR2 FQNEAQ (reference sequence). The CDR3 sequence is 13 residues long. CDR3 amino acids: CASSFSTDRGAFF. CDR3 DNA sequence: TGTGCCAGCAGCTTCTCTACGGACAGGGGGGCTTTCTTT. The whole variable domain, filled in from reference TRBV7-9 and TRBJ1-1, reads DTGVSQNPRHKITKRGQNVTFRCDPISEHNRLYWYRQTLGQGPEFLTYFQNEAQLEKSRLLSDRFSAERPKGSFSTLEIQRTEQGDSAMYLCASSFSTDRGAFFGQGTRLTVV.

CDR3 DNA: TGTGCCAGCAGACCCCAGGGGGCAGGAAACACCATATATTTT. This encodes CASRPQGAGNTIYF. The V and J genes are TRBV6-6 and TRBJ1-3, with 8 bases aligning to TRBD1. The CDR3 length is 14 residues. Germline V gives CDR1 MNHNY, CDR2 SVGAGI (reference sequence). After removal of 6 bases from V and 4 bases from J, the junction contained 5 bases not matched to a gene.

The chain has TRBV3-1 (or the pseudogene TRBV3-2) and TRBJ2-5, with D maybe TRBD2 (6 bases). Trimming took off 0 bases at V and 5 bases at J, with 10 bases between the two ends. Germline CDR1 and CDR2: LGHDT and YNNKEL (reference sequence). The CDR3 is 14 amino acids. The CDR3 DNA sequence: TGTGCCAGCAGCCAAGAACGGGGGAGGGAGACCCAGTACTTC. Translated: CASSQERGRETQYF.

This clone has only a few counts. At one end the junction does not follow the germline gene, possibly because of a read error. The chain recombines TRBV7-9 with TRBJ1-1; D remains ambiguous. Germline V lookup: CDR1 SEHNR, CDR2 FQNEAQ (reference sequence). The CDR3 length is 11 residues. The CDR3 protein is CASSSLGGRYF. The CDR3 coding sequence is TGTGCCAGCAGCTCCCTCGGAGGACGCTACTTT.

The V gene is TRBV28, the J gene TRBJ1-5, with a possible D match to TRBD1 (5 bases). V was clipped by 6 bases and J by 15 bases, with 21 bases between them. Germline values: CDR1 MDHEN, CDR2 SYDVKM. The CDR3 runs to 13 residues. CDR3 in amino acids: CASRNVGLRVWHF. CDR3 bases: TGTGCCAGCAGAAATGTCGGCCTCAGGGTATGGCATTTT.

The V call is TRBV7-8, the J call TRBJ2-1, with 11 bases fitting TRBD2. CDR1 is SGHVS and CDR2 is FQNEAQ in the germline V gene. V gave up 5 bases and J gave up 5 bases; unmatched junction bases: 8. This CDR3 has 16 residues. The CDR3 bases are TGTGCCAGCAGCGCCTGGACTAGCGGGTCGAACAATGAGCAGTTCTTC. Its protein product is CASSAWTSGSNNEQFF.

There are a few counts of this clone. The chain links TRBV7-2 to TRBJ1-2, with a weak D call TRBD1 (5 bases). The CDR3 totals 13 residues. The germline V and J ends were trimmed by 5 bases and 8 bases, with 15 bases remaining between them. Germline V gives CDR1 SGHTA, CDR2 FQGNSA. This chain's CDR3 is CASSPLQVGGYTF. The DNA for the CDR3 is TGTGCCAGCAGCCCTTTACAGGTCGGAGGCTACACCTTC. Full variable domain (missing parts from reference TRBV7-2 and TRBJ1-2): GAGVSQSPSNKVTEKGKDVELRCDPISGHTALYWYRQSLGQGLEFLIYFQGNSAPDKSGLPSDRFSAERTGGSVSTLTIQRTQQEDSAVYLCASSPLQVGGYTFGSGTRLTVV.

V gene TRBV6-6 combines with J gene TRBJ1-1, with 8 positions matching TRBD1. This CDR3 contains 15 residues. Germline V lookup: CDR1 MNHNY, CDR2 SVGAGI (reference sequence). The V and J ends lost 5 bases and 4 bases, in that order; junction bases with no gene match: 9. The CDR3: CASSPGGKTSTEAFF. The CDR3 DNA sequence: TGTGCCAGCAGTCCAGGGGGCAAGACATCCACTGAAGCTTTCTTT.

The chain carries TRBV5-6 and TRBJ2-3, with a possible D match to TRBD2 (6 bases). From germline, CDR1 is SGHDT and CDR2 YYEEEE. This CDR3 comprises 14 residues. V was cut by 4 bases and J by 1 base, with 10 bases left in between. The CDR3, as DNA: TGTGCCAGCAGCGTCGGGGGTCGCACAGATACGCAGTATTTT. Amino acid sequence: CASSVGGRTDTQYF.

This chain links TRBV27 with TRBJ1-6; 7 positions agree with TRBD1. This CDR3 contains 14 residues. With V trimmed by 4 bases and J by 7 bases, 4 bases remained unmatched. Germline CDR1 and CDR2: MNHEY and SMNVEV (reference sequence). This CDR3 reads CASSSGQRNSPLHF. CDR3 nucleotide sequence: TGTGCCAGCAGTTCGGGACAGAGAAATTCACCCCTCCACTTT.

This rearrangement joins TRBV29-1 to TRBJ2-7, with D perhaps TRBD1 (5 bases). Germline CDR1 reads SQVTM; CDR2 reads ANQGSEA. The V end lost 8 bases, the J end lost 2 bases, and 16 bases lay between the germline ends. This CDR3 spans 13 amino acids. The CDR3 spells CSTRTKGAYEQYF. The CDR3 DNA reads TGCAGCACCAGGACGAAAGGGGCCTACGAGCAGTACTTC.

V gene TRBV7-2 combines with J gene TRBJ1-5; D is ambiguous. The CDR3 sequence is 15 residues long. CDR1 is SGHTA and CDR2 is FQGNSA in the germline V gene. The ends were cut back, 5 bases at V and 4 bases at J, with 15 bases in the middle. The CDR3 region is CASSAGATANQPQHF. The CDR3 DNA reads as TGTGCCAGCAGCGCCGGAGCGACGGCGAATCAGCCCCAGCATTTT.

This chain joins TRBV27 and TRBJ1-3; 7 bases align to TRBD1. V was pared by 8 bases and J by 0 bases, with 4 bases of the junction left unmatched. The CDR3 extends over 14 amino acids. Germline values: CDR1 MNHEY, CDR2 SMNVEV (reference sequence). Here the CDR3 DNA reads TGTGCCAGCGGGAAGGGGGCCTCTGGAAACACCATATATTTT. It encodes CASGKGASGNTIYF.